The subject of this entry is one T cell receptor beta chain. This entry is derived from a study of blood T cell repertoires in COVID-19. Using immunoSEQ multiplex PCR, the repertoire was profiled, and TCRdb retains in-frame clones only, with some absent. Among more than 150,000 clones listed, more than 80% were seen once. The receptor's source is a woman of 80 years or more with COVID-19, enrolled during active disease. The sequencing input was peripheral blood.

The CDR3 nucleotides read TGTGCCAGTAACCCGGGACAGGGGTTTGGCGAGCAGTACTTC. It yields the protein CASNPGQGFGEQYF. V and J are TRBV19 and TRBJ2-7; 10 nucleotides match TRBD1. Trimming took 7 bases from V and 6 from J; bases not matched to a gene: 9. In germline, CDR1 is LNHDA, CDR2 SQIVND (reference sequence). CDR3 size: 14 residues.